This record covers a single T cell receptor beta chain. Per germline, CDR1 SGHTA and CDR2 FQGNSA. V lost 4 bases and J lost 0, with 10 bases in between. The CDR3 spans 15 residues. The data belong to a study of blood T cell repertoires in COVID-19. Across the study: Sites across the United States, Italy and Spain contributed samples from acute and convalescent COVID-19.

Produced via immunoSEQ multiplex PCR; TCRdb's table is partial and in-frame only. The sample yields 95,000 to 100,000 clones, 85% to 95% seen once. Sequenced material: peripheral blood. V gene TRBV7-2 combines with J gene TRBJ2-1; the D gene is possibly TRBD2 (6 bases). The clonotype was recovered from a man aged 45 to 65 with active COVID-19. The DNA of the CDR3 is TGTGCCAGCAGCTCCACAGCGGGCTCCTACAATGAGCAGTTCTTC. Translated, it gives CASSSTAGSYNEQFF.